A selection of T cell receptor beta chains follows, all from one sample in a study of T-cell memory formation after mild COVID-19. One entry per CDR3 protein, called by TCRdb with MiXCR from the 5' RACE reads. Here the sample spans 300,000 to 350,000 distinct CDR3 sequences, roughly 13% being singletons. The specimen was PBMCs or a T cell subset sorted from them (not recorded which). These receptor sequences come from a man younger than 30 who had mild COVID-19 (a few samples of this study predate the infection). Cell type and time point are not known. The CDR3 runs from the conserved cysteine through the conserved F or W. D genes are given only for firm matches. The listing skips clone size in some rows; elsewhere it reads once, few, many or a size class.

d_gene,abundance,j_gene,v_gene,CDR3aa,CDR3nt
TRBD2,-,TRBJ2-3,TRBV7-2,CASRPTSGGVDTQYF,TGTGCCAGCAGGCCGACTAGCGGGGGGGTAGATACGCAGTATTTT
TRBD2,many,TRBJ2-5,TRBV6-1,CASSEAIGSGEETQYF,TGTGCCAGCAGTGAAGCGATCGGTAGCGGGGAAGAGACCCAGTACTTC
-,-,TRBJ2-7,TRBV2,CASCSMLEQYF,TGTGCCAGCTGCAGTATGCTCGAGCAGTACTTC
-,few,TRBJ1-4,TRBV20-1,CSASRLGIPATNEKLFF,TGCAGTGCTAGTAGGCTTGGGATTCCAGCAACTAATGAAAAACTGTTTTTT
-,few,TRBJ1-1,TRBV11-2,CASSLAEEAFF,TGTGCCAGCAGCTTAGCAGAAGAAGCTTTCTTT
-,-,TRBJ2-2,TRBV6-5,CASSTKTGRVGELFF,TGTGCCAGCAGTACAAAGACAGGAAGGGTCGGGGAGCTGTTTTTT
TRBD1,many,TRBJ2-1,TRBV7-8,CASSLGRDRGNEQFF,TGTGCCAGCAGCTTAGGCCGGGACAGGGGCAATGAGCAGTTCTTC
-,-,TRBJ1-1,TRBV7-8,CASSPLDWAEAFF,TGTGCCAGCAGCCCACTGGATTGGGCTGAAGCTTTCTTT
-,few,TRBJ1-6,TRBV6-6,CASSYFGSNSPLHF,TGTGCCAGCAGTTACTTCGGATCTAATTCACCCCTCCACTTT
TRBD2,-,TRBJ2-1,TRBV24-1,CATSGSGGNYNEQFF,TGTGCCACCAGTGGCTCGGGGGGAAACTACAATGAGCAGTTCTTC
TRBD1,many,TRBJ1-1,TRBV12-3/TRBV12-4,CASSTRTGDTEAFF,TGTGCCAGCAGTACCCGGACAGGGGACACTGAAGCTTTCTTT
TRBD1,many,TRBJ2-3,TRBV29-1,CSATLGTEGPTQYF,TGCAGCGCGACGCTCGGGACAGAGGGCCCCACGCAGTATTTT
TRBD1,few,TRBJ2-5,TRBV14,CASSWTGSRETQYF,TGTGCCAGCAGCTGGACAGGGTCGAGGGAGACCCAGTACTTC
-,few,TRBJ1-1,TRBV5-1,CASSYNTDNTEAFF,TGCGCCAGCAGCTATAATACCGACAATACCGAAGCTTTCTTT
-,-,TRBJ1-1,TRBV12-3/TRBV12-4,CASDSAFGTEAFF,TGTGCCAGCGACTCCGCTTTTGGAACTGAAGCTTTCTTT
TRBD2,-,TRBJ2-1,TRBV9,CASSPGLAGGVLYNEQFF,TGTGCCAGCAGCCCGGGACTAGCGGGGGGGGTCCTTTACAATGAGCAGTTCTTC
-,few,TRBJ2-7,TRBV4-3,CASSQGAGPYEQYF,TGCGCCAGCAGCCAAGGGGCAGGGCCCTACGAGCAGTACTTC
-,-,TRBJ1-1,TRBV6-5,CASSYRDGLMNTEAFF,TGTGCCAGCAGTTACCGGGACGGCCTCATGAACACTGAAGCTTTCTTT
-,-,TRBJ2-3,TRBV4-3,CASSRRLGGDTQYF,TGCGCCAGCAGCCGCCGGCTTGGGGGGGATACGCAGTATTTT
-,few,TRBJ2-1,TRBV7-9,CASSSGTRTSNEQFF,TGTGCCAGCAGCTCCGGGACTCGTACGTCCAATGAGCAGTTCTTC
-,-,TRBJ2-1,TRBV12-3/TRBV12-4,CASSPVVDNEQFF,TGTGCCAGCAGTCCCGTGGTGGACAATGAGCAGTTCTTC
TRBD1,many,TRBJ1-1,TRBV28,CASSFQGVTAFF,TGTGCCAGCAGTTTCCAGGGGGTGACGGCTTTCTTT
-,-,TRBJ2-1,TRBV15,CATSPGTANEQFF,TGTGCCACCAGCCCCGGGACGGCCAATGAGCAGTTCTTC
-,few,TRBJ2-7,TRBV27,CASSRYRTDYEQYF,TGTGCCAGCAGTAGGTACCGAACTGACTACGAGCAGTACTTC
-,many,TRBJ2-5,TRBV7-7,CASSLGGTHQETQYF,TGTGCTAGCAGCTTAGGTGGGACGCACCAAGAGACCCAGTACTTC
-,-,TRBJ1-2,TRBV11-2,CASSLYTDNYGYTF,TGTGCCAGCAGCTTATACACAGACAACTATGGCTACACCTTC
TRBD1,-,TRBJ2-3,TRBV6-5,CASSTQTGVTDTQYF,TGTGCCAGCAGTACTCAGACAGGGGTCACAGATACGCAGTATTTT
-,few,TRBJ2-7,TRBV4-2,CASSQILGRRGEQYF,TGTGCCAGCAGCCAAATCCTTGGACGGCGCGGCGAGCAGTACTTC
-,many,TRBJ2-7,TRBV29-1,CSVTTGISYEQYF,TGCAGCGTCACAACAGGGATCAGCTACGAGCAGTACTTC
TRBD2,few,TRBJ2-3,TRBV9,CASSPLAGADTDTQYF,TGTGCCAGCAGCCCACTAGCGGGGGCCGACACAGATACGCAGTATTTT
TRBD2,-,TRBJ2-5,TRBV7-7,CASSLGGLAGITETQYF,TGTGCCAGCAGCTTAGGGGGACTAGCGGGGATTACAGAGACCCAGTACTTC
TRBD2,few,TRBJ2-2,TRBV4-2,CASSQEAGGITGELFF,TGTGCCAGCAGCCAAGAGGCGGGGGGTATCACCGGGGAGCTGTTTTTT
-,-,TRBJ2-5,TRBV9,CASSPGQIQETQYF,TGTGCCAGCAGCCCTGGACAGATTCAAGAGACCCAGTACTTC